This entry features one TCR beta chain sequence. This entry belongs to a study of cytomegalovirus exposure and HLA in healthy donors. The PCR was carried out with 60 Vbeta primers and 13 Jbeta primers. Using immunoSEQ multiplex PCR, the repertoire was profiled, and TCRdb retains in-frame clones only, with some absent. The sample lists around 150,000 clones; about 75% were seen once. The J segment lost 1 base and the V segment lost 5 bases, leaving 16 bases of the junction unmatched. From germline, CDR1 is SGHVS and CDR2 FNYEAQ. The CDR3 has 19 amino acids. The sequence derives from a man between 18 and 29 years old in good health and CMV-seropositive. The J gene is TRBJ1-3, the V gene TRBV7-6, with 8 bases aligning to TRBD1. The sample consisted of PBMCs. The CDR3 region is CASSPRPPGQEFSGNTIYF. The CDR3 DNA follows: TGTGCCAGCAGCCCCCGCCCACCGGGACAGGAGTTTTCTGGAAACACCATATATTTT. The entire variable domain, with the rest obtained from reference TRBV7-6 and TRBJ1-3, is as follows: GAGVSQSPRYKVTKRGQDVALRCDPISGHVSLYWYRQALGQGPEFLTYFNYEAQQDKSGLPNDRFSAERPEGSISTLTIQRTEQRDSAMYRCASSPRPPGQEFSGNTIYFGEGSWLTVV.